This T cell receptor (beta chain) is drawn from a study of CD8 T cells in Susac syndrome. TCR beta sequences were obtained from blood CD8+ and CD4+ T cells. Relapsing-remitting disease, either stable or active, was present in the treatment-naive patients who were the multiple sclerosis controls. TEMRA cells were FACS-enriched, with CD8+ and CD4+ T cells isolated negatively. Random hexamers were used to reverse transcribe about 0.45 to 1 ug of RNA. The amplification used immunoSEQ multiplex PCR on TCR beta CDR3; it spanned 54 Vbeta and 13 Jbeta. TCRdb used MiXCR to reprocess the immunoSEQ multiplex PCR reads, holding one entry per CDR3 protein. The table records around 200,000 distinct CDR3 sequences, 85% to 95% of them present only once. V shed 0 bases and J shed 5 bases, with 13 bases lying between them. CDR3 size: 14 residues. Germline V gene lookup returns CDR1 SQVTM and CDR2 ANQGSEA.

This sequence was found in a human donor with multiple sclerosis. The chain links TRBV29-1 to TRBJ1-2, with D tentatively TRBD1 (5 bases). Sequencing was carried out using CD4+ T cells from PBMCs. CDR3 coding DNA: TGCAGCGTTGAAGAGGGGACCCGACGGTATGGCTACACCTTC. Residues: CSVEEGTRRYGYTF.